A single sample is the source of the 22 T cell receptor beta chains below, sequenced in a study of early T cells in non-severe SARS-CoV-2 infection. MiXCR, applied by TCRdb to the 5' RACE reads, yields one record per CDR3 protein. The sample comprises roughly 30,000 distinct CDR3 sequences, less than 6.5% of which are singletons, and 34% rests with the top ten. This specimen consisted of whole blood, obtained at baseline. These receptor sequences come from an adult who was a healthcare worker with PCR-confirmed SARS-CoV-2 infection or an uninfected control (not recorded which).

This clonotype was detected many times. The chain uses TRBV21-1 and TRBJ2-2; TRBD1, as called in the table, went unchecked against the DNA. TRBV21-1 is deemed a pseudogene. The length of the CDR3 is 16 residues. As DNA, the CDR3 is TGTGCCAGCAGAACCCGGGACTGGGGTAACACCGGGGAGCTGTTTTTT. This sequence encodes CASRTRDWGNTGELFF.

This clonotype came up many times. The CDR3 coding sequence is TGTGCCAGCAGCTCAGGGGTTACCGGGGAGCTGTTTTTT. Protein: CASSSGVTGELFF. The chain employs TRBV11-2 and TRBJ2-2; D is possibly TRBD1 (6 bases). CDR1 and CDR2 (germline): SGHAT, FQNNGV. The CDR3 spans 13 residues. The ends were cut back, 4 bases at V and 5 bases at J, with 8 bases in the middle.

In its sample, this clonotype was seen many times. The chain combines TRBV7-8 with TRBJ2-3, with TRBD2 matching over 10 bases. J gave up 4 bases and V 0 bases, and 13 bases lay outside the gene matches. The CDR3 loop spans 19 amino acids. Germline assignment: CDR1 SGHVS and CDR2 FQNEAQ. CDR3 sequence reads: CASSLAGRLKREGSDTQYF. The CDR3 DNA reads TGTGCCAGCAGCTTAGCTGGCCGCTTGAAGCGGGAGGGGTCAGATACGCAGTATTTT.

This clonotype has ten or more counts. This chain uses TRBV5-6 with TRBJ1-2; no clear D. This CDR3 spans 16 amino acids. V shed 1 base and J shed 4 bases, with 17 bases lying between them. The germline CDR1 and CDR2 sequences are SGHDT and YYEEEE. CDR3 nucleotides: TGTGCCAGCAGCTTGATTACGTTGACGGAGGTCTATGGCTACACCTTC. Translation: CASSLITLTEVYGYTF. Full variable domain (missing parts from reference TRBV5-6 and TRBJ1-2): DAGVTQSPTHLIKTRGQQVTLRCSPKSGHDTVSWYQQALGQGPQFIFQYYEEEERQRGNFPDRFSGHQFPNYSSELNVNALLLGDSALYLCASSLITLTEVYGYTFGSGTRLTVV.

This clonotype was found many times. The chain has TRBV12-3 or TRBV12-4 and TRBJ2-7, with 8 bases aligning to TRBD1. The CDR3 runs to 15 residues. Unmatched junction bases numbered 9, after V lost 6 bases and J lost 2 bases. The CDR3, as DNA: TGTGCCAGCAGCCAGACAGGGGCCAGACCCTACGAGCAGTACTTC. Translated: CASSQTGARPYEQYF.

The rearrangement links TRBV7-3 to TRBJ2-1; maybe TRBD2 (6 bases). Germline CDR1 and CDR2: SGHTA and FQGTGA. The CDR3 loop spans 16 amino acids. V was clipped by 1 base and J by 5 bases, with 15 bases between them. The CDR3 DNA reads as TGTGCCAGCAGCTTAATCGAGACTAGGAACCACAATGAGCAGTTCTTC. Protein product: CASSLIETRNHNEQFF.

This clonotype was picked up a small number of times. The V and J genes are TRBV11-3 and TRBJ2-5, with D hard to call. With 5 bases removed from V and 1 base from J, the gap between germline ends came to 11 bases. Germline values: CDR1 SGHNT, CDR2 YENEEA. This CDR3 contains 14 residues. In DNA form, the CDR3 reads TGTGCCAGCAGCACCGGGTATGGCCAAGAGACCCAGTACTTC. Amino acid sequence: CASSTGYGQETQYF. The full variable domain, with the rest looked up from reference TRBV11-3 and TRBJ2-5, is EAGVVQSPRYKIIEKKQPVAFWCNPISGHNTLYWYLQNLGQGPELLIRYENEEAVDDSQLPKDRFSAERLKGVDSTLKIQPAELGDSAVYLCASSTGYGQETQYFGPGTRLLVL.

This clonotype was counted only a few times. This chain joins TRBV2 and TRBJ1-4; D unclear. The CDR3 spans 13 residues. Germline loops: CDR1 SNHLY, CDR2 FYNNEI. V gave up 6 bases and J gave up 7 bases, with 12 bases separating them. CDR3 nucleotides: TGTGCCAGCAGCGTACGGGCCGGTGAAAAACTGTTTTTT. It is translated as CASSVRAGEKLFF.

The sample holds many counts of this clonotype. The CDR3 here is CASSSTVIQRNIQYF. CDR3 sequence (DNA): TGTGCCAGCAGCTCCACGGTTATCCAACGGAACATTCAGTACTTC. The chain joins TRBV5-6 to TRBJ2-4; D is ambiguous. The V gene lost 3 bases and the J gene lost 7 bases, with 17 bases spanning the gap. Germline V lookup: CDR1 SGHDT, CDR2 YYEEEE. The length of the CDR3 is 15 residues.

This clonotype was seen at least ten times. This chain links TRBV29-1 with TRBJ2-1; unclear D gene. The CDR3 covers 12 residues. Germline-derived CDR1 and CDR2 are SQVTM and ANQGSEA. The germline V and J ends were trimmed by 8 bases and 4 bases, with 12 bases remaining between them. CDR3 loop: CSYSGDYNEQFF. The CDR3, as DNA: TGCAGCTATTCAGGAGATTACAATGAGCAGTTCTTC.

This clonotype has a count of ten or more. The CDR3 sequence: CASSPSPSGSYEQYF. The CDR3 nucleotides are TGTGCCAGCAGTCCTAGTCCTAGCGGGAGCTACGAGCAGTACTTC. V gene TRBV7-9 combines with J gene TRBJ2-7, with 10 bases identical to TRBD2. Germline V gene lookup returns CDR1 SEHNR and CDR2 FQNEAQ (reference sequence). Trimming took 6 bases from V and 3 from J; bases not matched to a gene: 8. The CDR3 consists of 15 residues.

This clonotype occurred many times. The chain links TRBV4-2 to TRBJ2-7, with D perhaps given as TRBD1 or TRBD2 (5 bases each). V dropped 4 bases and J dropped 1 base, with 11 bases sitting between them. This CDR3 region has 14 residues. Per germline, CDR1 LGHNA and CDR2 YNFKEQ. For the CDR3, the DNA is TGTGCCAGCAGCCCGCGGTGGGGGTCCTACGAGCAGTACTTC. Its protein is CASSPRWGSYEQYF.

This clonotype has just a few counts. V usage is TRBV11-2 and J usage is TRBJ2-7; D is undetermined. The CDR3 is made up of 14 amino acids. CDR1 and CDR2 from the germline V gene are SGHAT and FQNNGV. Trimming cost V 3 bases and J 6 bases, with 15 bases left between them. The CDR3 DNA is TGTGCCAGCAGCTTTCCCGGCTTACCAGTCGAGCAGTACTTC. Translation: CASSFPGLPVEQYF.

This clonotype was detected many times. This chain links TRBV11-2 with TRBJ2-1, with 10 bases lining up with TRBD1. This CDR3 is 16 amino acids long. V dropped 3 bases and J dropped 6; count of bases not matched to a gene: 8. Germline V gene sequence: CDR1 SGHAT, CDR2 FQNNGV. CDR3 protein: CASSLGGDRGGNEQFF. The CDR3 nucleotides read TGTGCCAGCAGCTTGGGCGGGGACAGGGGAGGCAATGAGCAGTTCTTC.

This clonotype has at least ten counts. The chain combines TRBV5-1 with TRBJ1-1; D unresolved. Per the germline V gene, CDR1 is SGHRS and CDR2 is YFSETQ. The CDR3 has 12 amino acids. Trimming stripped 3 bases from V and 2 bases from J, with 5 bases between. The CDR3 protein is CASSSPNTEAFF. CDR3 sequence (DNA): TGCGCCAGCAGCTCTCCTAACACTGAAGCTTTCTTT.

This clonotype was observed many times. This chain links TRBV3-1 with TRBJ1-1; 7 bases agree with TRBD1. Germline CDR1 LGHDT, CDR2 YNNKEL (reference sequence). V was clipped by 4 bases and J by 2 bases; unmatched bases: 7. The CDR3 runs to 15 residues. This CDR3 reads CASSPGGQPNTEAFF. The DNA for the CDR3 is TGTGCCAGCAGCCCAGGGGGACAGCCAAACACTGAAGCTTTCTTT.

This clonotype was seen more than once but under ten times. This chain connects TRBV11-1 to TRBJ2-5; D is uncertain. This CDR3 spans 14 amino acids. The V and J ends lost 5 bases and 3 bases respectively, with 13 bases between them. Germline assignment: CDR1 SGHAT and CDR2 FQDESV (reference sequence). The CDR3 DNA reads TGTGCCAGCAGCCATAGCTGGTCCGAAGAGACCCAGTACTTC. Protein sequence: CASSHSWSEETQYF.

This clonotype was counted ten times or more. The J gene is TRBJ1-5, the V gene TRBV6-5; no reliable D call. The germline CDR1 and CDR2 sequences are MNHEY and SVGAGI. The CDR3 extends over 15 amino acids. V gave up 0 bases and J gave up 1 base, with 7 bases separating them. CDR3 sequence: CASSYSRRSNQPQHF. CDR3 DNA sequence: TGTGCCAGCAGTTACTCGAGGAGAAGCAATCAGCCCCAGCATTTT.

This clonotype was counted many times. The genes are TRBV18 and TRBJ2-7; D ambiguous. The germline gives CDR1 KGHSH, CDR2 LQKENI. Between the trimmed V and J ends, which lost 3 bases and 2 bases, there was a span of 14 bases. The CDR3 has 15 residues. The CDR3 spells CASSPAGFETYEQYF. CDR3 DNA: TGTGCCAGCTCACCTGCCGGATTTGAAACCTACGAGCAGTACTTC.

This clonotype was seen at least ten times. The rearrangement links TRBV29-1 to TRBJ2-5; the D is unclear. V was trimmed by 4 bases and J by 5 bases, leaving 11 bases between them. The CDR3 is made up of 12 amino acids. Germline CDR1 reads SQVTM; CDR2 reads ANQGSEA. This CDR3 is CSVANPRETQYF. CDR3 coding DNA: TGCAGCGTTGCCAACCCCCGGGAGACCCAGTACTTC.

This clonotype has at least ten counts. The CDR3 region has the DNA TGTGCCAGCAAGCCAGGGTGGGACTATGGCTACACCTTC. Its translation is CASKPGWDYGYTF. The genes are TRBV6-2 or TRBV6-3 and TRBJ1-2; D may be TRBD1 (5 bases). With 7 bases removed from V and 3 bases from J, the gap between germline ends came to 12 bases. CDR3 length: 13 amino acids. Germline V gene data show CDR1 as MNHEY and CDR2 as SVGEGT.

This clonotype appeared a few times. The chain employs TRBV2 and TRBJ2-2; D remains unclear. This CDR3 is built from 15 residues. The V gene lost 6 bases and the J gene lost 0 bases, with 11 bases spanning the gap. The germline V gene encodes CDR1 SNHLY and CDR2 FYNNEI. CDR3 protein: CASSRSGPNTGELFF. The CDR3 bases are TGTGCCAGCAGCCGGTCGGGTCCGAACACCGGGGAGCTGTTTTTT.